The next 9 T cell receptor beta chains were all read from a single sample in a study of PD-1 blockade in classical Hodgkin lymphoma. Time point reported: cycle 4 day 1 (C4D1), after 6 weeks of nivolumab. All patients relapsed after autologous stem cell transplantation, and brentuximab vedotin exposure varied. TCRdb's table, derived via immunoSEQ multiplex PCR, lists solely in-frame clones and lacks some. The data hold roughly 94,000 clones, with just over 90% observed a single time. This sample comprised peripheral blood mononuclear cells (PBMCs), obtained before the fourth cycle of nivolumab. These receptors were obtained from a human donor with classical Hodgkin lymphoma.

The gene calls are TRBV19 and TRBJ2-1; no firm D call. V dropped 6 bases and J dropped 4 bases, with 7 bases sitting between them. This CDR3 has 12 residues. Germline CDR1 is LNHDA and CDR2 is SQIVND (reference sequence). CDR3 amino acids: CASRYSYNEQFF. The CDR3 DNA reads TGTGCCAGTAGATACTCGTACAATGAGCAGTTCTTC.

J is TRBJ2-3 and V is TRBV25-1, with a weak D call TRBD1 (6 bases). Germline CDR1 reads MGHDK; CDR2 reads SYGVNS. The V and J ends lost 4 bases and 0 bases respectively, with 11 bases between them. The CDR3 runs to 15 residues. The CDR3 protein is CASSGDKYSTDTQYF. CDR3 sequence (DNA): TGTGCCAGCAGTGGGGACAAATATAGCACAGATACGCAGTATTTT.

The rearrangement links TRBV29-1 to TRBJ1-4; weak D call: TRBD1 (5 bases). V lost 3 bases to trimming and J lost 5 bases, with 10 bases between them. The CDR3 has 13 residues. Germline CDR1 reads SQVTM; CDR2 reads ANQGSEA. The CDR3 nucleotides are TGCAGCGTTGACAGGGCCGGGAATGAAAAACTGTTTTTT. It is translated as CSVDRAGNEKLFF.

The chain employs TRBV30 and TRBJ1-1; D ambiguous. With 2 bases removed from V and 0 bases from J, the gap between germline ends came to 16 bases. CDR1 and CDR2 (germline): GTSNPN, SVGIG (reference sequence). The CDR3 sequence is 16 residues long. In DNA form, the CDR3 reads TGTGCCTGGAGTACTTCTCTGCGGTTTCTGAACACTGAAGCTTTCTTT. This gives the protein CAWSTSLRFLNTEAFF.

This sequence joins TRBV6-4 and TRBJ1-4; no clear D gene. CDR1 is MRHNA and CDR2 is SNTAGT in the germline V gene. Trimming stripped 8 bases from V and 10 bases from J, with 2 bases between. This CDR3 has 8 amino acids. The CDR3 reads CASPKLFF. Here the CDR3 DNA reads TGTGCCAGCCCAAAACTGTTTTTT.

The rearrangement links TRBV5-8 to TRBJ1-5, with unresolved D. CDR3 length: 12 residues. The germline CDR1 and CDR2 sequences are SGHTS and YDEGEE. The ends were cut back, 4 bases at V and 6 bases at J, with 8 bases in the middle. Here the CDR3 DNA reads TGTGCCAGCAGCCCACGTTCTCAGCCCCAGCATTTT. Translating gives CASSPRSQPQHF.

The V call is TRBV5-1, the J call TRBJ2-3, with D unresolved. This CDR3 has 14 residues. V lost 0 bases and J 2 bases, leaving 7 bases between the germline ends. Germline assignment: CDR1 SGHRS and CDR2 YFSETQ. The CDR3 DNA follows: TGCGCCAGCAGCTTGGACGTTTCCACAGATACGCAGTATTTT. Translation gives CASSLDVSTDTQYF.

The chain is built from TRBV7-9 and TRBJ2-7; no clear D. The CDR3 is 15 amino acids. V was cut by 6 bases and J by 3 bases, with 18 bases left in between. Per the germline V gene, CDR1 is SEHNR and CDR2 is FQNEAQ (reference sequence). CDR3 sequence reads: CASSPSLVALYEQYF. CDR3 DNA: TGTGCCAGCAGTCCGTCGTTAGTGGCGCTCTACGAGCAGTACTTC.

The gene calls are TRBV11-2 and TRBJ2-1, with D perhaps matching TRBD2 (6 bases). Germline V lookup: CDR1 SGHAT, CDR2 FQNNGV. The CDR3 is made up of 16 amino acids. The germline V and J ends were trimmed by 5 bases and 4 bases, with 18 bases remaining between them. The CDR3 DNA reads as TGTGCCAGCAGCCGAGGGCGGGACCAACCATACAATGAGCAGTTCTTC. Encoded protein: CASSRGRDQPYNEQFF.